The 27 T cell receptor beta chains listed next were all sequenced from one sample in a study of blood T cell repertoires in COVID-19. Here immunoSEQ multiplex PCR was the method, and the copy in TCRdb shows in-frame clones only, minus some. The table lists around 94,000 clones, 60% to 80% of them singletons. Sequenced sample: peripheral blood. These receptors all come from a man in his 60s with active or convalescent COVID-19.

The CDR3: CASTPGQGTTGELFF. The CDR3 nucleotides read TGTGCCAGTACCCCGGGACAGGGAACCACCGGGGAGCTGTTTTTT. V usage is TRBV19 and J usage is TRBJ2-2, with 9 bases lining up with TRBD1. The trim removed 7 bases at V and 4 bases at J, leaving 7 bases unmatched. CDR1 and CDR2 (germline): LNHDA, SQIVND (reference sequence). This CDR3 contains 15 residues.

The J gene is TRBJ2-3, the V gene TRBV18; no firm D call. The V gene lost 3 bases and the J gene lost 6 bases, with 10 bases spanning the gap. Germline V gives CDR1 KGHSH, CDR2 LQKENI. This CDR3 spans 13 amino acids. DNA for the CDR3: TGTGCCAGCTCACCCCGAGCGACGGATACGCAGTATTTT. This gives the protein CASSPRATDTQYF. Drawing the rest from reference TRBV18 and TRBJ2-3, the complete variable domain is NAGVMQNPRHLVRRRGQEARLRCSPMKGHSHVYWYRQLPEEGLKFMVYLQKENIIDESGMPKERFSAEFPKEGPSILRIQQVVRGDSAAYFCASSPRATDTQYFGPGTRLTVL.

In nucleotides, the CDR3 is TGTGCCAGCAGCTTAGATTCGGGGGGCGGTGAGCAGTTCTTC. Translating it yields CASSLDSGGGEQFF. V and J are TRBV11-3 and TRBJ2-1; weak D call: TRBD2 (7 bases). Per the germline V gene, CDR1 is SGHNT and CDR2 is YENEEA. V was trimmed by 0 bases and J by 9 bases, leaving 12 bases between them. This CDR3 has 14 amino acids.

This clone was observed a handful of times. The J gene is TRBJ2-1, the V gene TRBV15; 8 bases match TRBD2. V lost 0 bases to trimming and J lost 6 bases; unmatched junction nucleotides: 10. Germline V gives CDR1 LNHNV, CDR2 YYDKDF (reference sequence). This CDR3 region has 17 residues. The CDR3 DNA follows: TGTGCCACCAGCAGAGATCTTGGGACTAGAGAGTTCAATGAGCAGTTCTTC. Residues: CATSRDLGTREFNEQFF.

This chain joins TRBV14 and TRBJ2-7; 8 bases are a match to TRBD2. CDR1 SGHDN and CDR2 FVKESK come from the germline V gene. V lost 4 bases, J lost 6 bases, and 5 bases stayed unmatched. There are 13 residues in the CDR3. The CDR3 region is CASSRVAGGEQYV. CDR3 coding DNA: TGTGCCAGCAGCCGGGTCGCGGGGGGCGAGCAGTACGTC.

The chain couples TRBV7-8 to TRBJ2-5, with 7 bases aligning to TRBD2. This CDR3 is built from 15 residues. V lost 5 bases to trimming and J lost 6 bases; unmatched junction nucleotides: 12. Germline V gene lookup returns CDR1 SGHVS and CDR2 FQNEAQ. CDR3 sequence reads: CASSPLSGEGKTQYF. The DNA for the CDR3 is TGTGCCAGCAGCCCCTTGTCGGGGGAGGGAAAGACCCAGTACTTC.

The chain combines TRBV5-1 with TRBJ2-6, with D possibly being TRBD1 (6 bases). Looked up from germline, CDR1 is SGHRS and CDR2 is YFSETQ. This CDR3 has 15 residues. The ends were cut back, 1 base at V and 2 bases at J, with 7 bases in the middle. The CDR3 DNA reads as TGCGCCAGCAGCTTGTACAGGGCTGGGGCCAACGTCCTGACTTTC. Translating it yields CASSLYRAGANVLTF.

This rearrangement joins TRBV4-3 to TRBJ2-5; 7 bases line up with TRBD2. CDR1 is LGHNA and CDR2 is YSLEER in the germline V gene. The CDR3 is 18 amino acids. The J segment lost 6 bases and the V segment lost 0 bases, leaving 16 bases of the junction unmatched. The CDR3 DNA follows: TGCGCCAGCAGCCAAGATGCCGGGGGAGGGCCTGGGCAGAAGACCCAGTACTTC. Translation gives CASSQDAGGGPGQKTQYF.

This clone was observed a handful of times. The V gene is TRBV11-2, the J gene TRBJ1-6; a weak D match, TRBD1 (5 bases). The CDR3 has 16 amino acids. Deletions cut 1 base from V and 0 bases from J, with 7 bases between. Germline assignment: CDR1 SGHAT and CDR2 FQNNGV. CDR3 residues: CASSLAGHSYNSPLHF. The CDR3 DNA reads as TGTGCCAGCAGCTTAGCAGGGCACTCCTATAATTCACCCCTCCACTTT.

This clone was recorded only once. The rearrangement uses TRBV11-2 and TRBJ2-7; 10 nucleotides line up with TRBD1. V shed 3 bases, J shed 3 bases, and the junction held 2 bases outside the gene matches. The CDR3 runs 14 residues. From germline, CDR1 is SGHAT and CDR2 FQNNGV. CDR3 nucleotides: TGTGCCAGCAGCTTCAGGGACAGGGGCTACGAGCAGTACTTC. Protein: CASSFRDRGYEQYF.

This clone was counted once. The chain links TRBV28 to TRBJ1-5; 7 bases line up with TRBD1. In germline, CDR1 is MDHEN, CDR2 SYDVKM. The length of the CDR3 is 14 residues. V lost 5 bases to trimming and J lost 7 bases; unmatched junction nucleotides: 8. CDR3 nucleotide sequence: TGTGCCAGCAGTCCACACACAGGGGCGCAGCCCCAGCATTTT. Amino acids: CASSPHTGAQPQHF. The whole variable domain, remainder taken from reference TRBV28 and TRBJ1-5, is DVKVTQSSRYLVKRTGEKVFLECVQDMDHENMFWYRQDPGLGLRLIYFSYDVKMKEKGDIPEGYSVSREKKERFSLILESASTNQTSMYLCASSPHTGAQPQHFGDGTRLSIL.

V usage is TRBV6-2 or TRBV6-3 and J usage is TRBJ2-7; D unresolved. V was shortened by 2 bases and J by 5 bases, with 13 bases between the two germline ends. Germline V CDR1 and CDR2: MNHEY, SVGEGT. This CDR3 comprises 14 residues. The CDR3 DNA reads TGTGCCAGCAGTTACGTGGGCCCGGCCCACGAGCAGTACTTC. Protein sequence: CASSYVGPAHEQYF.

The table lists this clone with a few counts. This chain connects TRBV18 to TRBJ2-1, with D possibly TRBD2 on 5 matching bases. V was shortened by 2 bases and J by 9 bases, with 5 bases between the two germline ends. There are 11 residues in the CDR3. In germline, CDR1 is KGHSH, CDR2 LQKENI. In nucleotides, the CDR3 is TGTGCCAGCTCACCAGAGGGTGAGCAGTTCTTC. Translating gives CASSPEGEQFF.

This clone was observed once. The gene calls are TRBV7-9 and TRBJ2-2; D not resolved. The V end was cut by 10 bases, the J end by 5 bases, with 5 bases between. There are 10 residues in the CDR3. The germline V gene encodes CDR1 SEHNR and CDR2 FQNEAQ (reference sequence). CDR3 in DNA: TGTGCCATTAGTACCGGGGAGCTGTTTTTT. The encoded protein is CAISTGELFF.

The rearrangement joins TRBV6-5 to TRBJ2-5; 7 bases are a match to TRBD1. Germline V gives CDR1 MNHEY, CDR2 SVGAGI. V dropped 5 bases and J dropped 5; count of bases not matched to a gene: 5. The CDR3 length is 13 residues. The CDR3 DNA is TGTGCCAGCAGTCCGACCAGGGGGGAGACCCAGTACTTC. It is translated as CASSPTRGETQYF.

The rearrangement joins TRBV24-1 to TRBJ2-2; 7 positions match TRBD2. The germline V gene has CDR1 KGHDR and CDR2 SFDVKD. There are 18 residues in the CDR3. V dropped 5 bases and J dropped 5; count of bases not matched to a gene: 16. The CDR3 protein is CATSGGPRGGRWTGELFF. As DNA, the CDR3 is TGTGCCACCAGTGGGGGCCCTCGGGGCGGGAGATGGACCGGGGAGCTGTTTTTT.

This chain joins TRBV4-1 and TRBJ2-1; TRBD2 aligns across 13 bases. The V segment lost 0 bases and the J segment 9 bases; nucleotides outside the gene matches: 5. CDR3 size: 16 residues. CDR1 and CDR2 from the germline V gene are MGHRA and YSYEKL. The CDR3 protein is CASSQDGLAGASEQFF. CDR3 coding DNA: TGCGCCAGCAGCCAAGACGGACTAGCGGGAGCCAGTGAGCAGTTCTTC.

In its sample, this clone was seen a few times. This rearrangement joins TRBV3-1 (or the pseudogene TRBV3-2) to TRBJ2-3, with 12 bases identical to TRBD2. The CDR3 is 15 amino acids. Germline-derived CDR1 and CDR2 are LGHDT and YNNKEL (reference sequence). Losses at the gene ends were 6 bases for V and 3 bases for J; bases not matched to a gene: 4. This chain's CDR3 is CASRLTSGRTDTQYF. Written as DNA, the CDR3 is TGTGCCAGCAGGCTGACTAGCGGGAGAACAGATACGCAGTATTTT.

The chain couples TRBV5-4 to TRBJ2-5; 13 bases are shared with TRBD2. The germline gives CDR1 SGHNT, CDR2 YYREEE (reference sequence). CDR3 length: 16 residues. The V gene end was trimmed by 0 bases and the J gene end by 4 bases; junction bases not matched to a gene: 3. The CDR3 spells CASSLEGTSGTETQYF. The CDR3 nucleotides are TGTGCCAGCAGCTTGGAAGGGACTAGCGGGACAGAGACCCAGTACTTC.

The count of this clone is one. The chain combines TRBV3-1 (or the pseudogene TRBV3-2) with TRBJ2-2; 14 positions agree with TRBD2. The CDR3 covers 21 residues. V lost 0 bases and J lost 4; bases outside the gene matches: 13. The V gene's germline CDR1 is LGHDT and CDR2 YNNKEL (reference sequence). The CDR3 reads CASSQDDRTSGRRPCTGELFF. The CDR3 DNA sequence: TGTGCCAGCAGCCAAGACGACAGGACTAGCGGGAGGCGCCCTTGCACCGGGGAGCTGTTTTTT.

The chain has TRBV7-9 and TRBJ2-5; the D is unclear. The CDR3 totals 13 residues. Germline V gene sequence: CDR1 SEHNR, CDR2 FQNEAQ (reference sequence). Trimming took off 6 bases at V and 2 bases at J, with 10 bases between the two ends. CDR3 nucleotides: TGTGCCAGCAGGGGCCAGTCGCAAGAGACCCAGTACTTC. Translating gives CASRGQSQETQYF.

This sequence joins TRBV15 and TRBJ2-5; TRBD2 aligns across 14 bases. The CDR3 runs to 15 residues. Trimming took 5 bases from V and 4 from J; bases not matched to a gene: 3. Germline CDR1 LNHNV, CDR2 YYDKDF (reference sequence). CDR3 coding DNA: TGTGCCACCAGCTACGGACTAGCGGGAGGAGAGACCCAGTACTTC. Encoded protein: CATSYGLAGGETQYF.

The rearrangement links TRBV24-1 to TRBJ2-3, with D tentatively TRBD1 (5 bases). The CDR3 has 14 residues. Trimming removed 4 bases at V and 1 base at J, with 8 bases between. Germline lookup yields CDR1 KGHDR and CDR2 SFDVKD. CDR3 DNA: TGTGCCACCAGTGAAATACAGGGCACAGATACGCAGTATTTT. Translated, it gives CATSEIQGTDTQYF.

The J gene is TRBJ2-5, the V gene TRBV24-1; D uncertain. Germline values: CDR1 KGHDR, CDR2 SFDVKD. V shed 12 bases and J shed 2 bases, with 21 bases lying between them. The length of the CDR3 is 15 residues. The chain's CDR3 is CAVYAAFPRQETQYF. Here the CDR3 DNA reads TGTGCCGTCTACGCCGCCTTTCCCCGACAAGAGACCCAGTACTTC.

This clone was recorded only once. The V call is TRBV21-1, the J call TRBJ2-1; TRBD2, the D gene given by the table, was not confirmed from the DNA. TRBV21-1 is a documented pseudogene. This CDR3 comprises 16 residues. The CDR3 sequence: CASSKHRASAYNEQFF. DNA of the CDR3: TGTGCCAGCAGCAAACATAGGGCTAGCGCCTACAATGAGCAGTTCTTC.

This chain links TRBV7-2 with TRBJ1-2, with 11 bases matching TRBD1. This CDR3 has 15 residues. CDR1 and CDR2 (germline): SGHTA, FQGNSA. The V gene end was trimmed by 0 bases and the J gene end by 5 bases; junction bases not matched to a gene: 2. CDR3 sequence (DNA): TGTGCCAGCAGCTTAGCAGGGACAGGGGGGTATGGCTACACCTTC. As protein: CASSLAGTGGYGYTF.

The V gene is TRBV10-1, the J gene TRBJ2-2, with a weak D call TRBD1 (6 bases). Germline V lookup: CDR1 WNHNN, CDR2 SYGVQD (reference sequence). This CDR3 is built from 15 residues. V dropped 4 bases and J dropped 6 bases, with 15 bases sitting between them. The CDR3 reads CASSAFDRSPGELFF. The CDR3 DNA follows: TGCGCCAGCAGTGCGTTCGACAGGTCCCCCGGGGAGCTGTTTTTT.